The clone carrying this T cell receptor beta chain was detected only a few times. The data derive from a study of quantifying T cell responses using KT2 cells. Study information: TCR alpha and beta constant-region primers primed reverse transcription of RNA. The second PCR was a qPCR stopped at a predetermined fluorescence threshold.

KT2, a clone with a known TCR, was spiked into unfractionated PBMC. Fixed numbers of PBMC received varying amounts of KT2 cells. Each cDNA got a UMI-containing oligo ligated at its 3' end. First-round PCR used about 4 cycles and beta primers RC1.1 and RC1.2 covering TRBC1 and TRBC2. A single record per CDR3 protein comes from TCRdb applying MiXCR to the UMI-ligation and nested PCR reads. In the table there are 39,000 or so distinct CDR3 sequences, around 15% of which are singletons. V dropped 0 bases and J dropped 6; count of bases not matched to a gene: 17. Germline V gene lookup returns CDR1 LGHNA and CDR2 YSLEER. The CDR3 has 19 residues.

The chain carries TRBV4-3 and TRBJ1-2; 9 bases agree with TRBD1. Sequenced sample: PBMCs spiked with cells of the T cell clone KT2. This TCR was sampled from a human donor. CDR3 protein: CASSQDPIRDRDFGDGYTF. For the CDR3, the DNA is TGCGCCAGCAGCCAAGACCCGATCCGGGACAGGGACTTCGGAGATGGCTACACCTTC.